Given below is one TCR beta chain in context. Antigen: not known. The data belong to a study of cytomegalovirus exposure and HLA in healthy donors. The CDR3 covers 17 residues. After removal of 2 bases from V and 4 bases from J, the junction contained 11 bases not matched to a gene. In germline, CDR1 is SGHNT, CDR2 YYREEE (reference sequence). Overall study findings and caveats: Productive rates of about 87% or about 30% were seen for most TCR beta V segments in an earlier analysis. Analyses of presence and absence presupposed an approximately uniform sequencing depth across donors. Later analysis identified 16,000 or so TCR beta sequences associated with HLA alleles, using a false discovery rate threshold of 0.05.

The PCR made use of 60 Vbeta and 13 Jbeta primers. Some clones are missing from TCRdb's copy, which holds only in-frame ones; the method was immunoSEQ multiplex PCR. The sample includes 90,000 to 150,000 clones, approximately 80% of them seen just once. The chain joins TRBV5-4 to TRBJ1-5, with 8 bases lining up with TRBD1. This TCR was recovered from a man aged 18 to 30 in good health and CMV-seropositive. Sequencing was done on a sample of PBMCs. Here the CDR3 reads CASSFGGIGTGNQPQHF. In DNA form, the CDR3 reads TGTGCCAGCAGCTTTGGGGGAATAGGGACAGGAAATCAGCCCCAGCATTTT.